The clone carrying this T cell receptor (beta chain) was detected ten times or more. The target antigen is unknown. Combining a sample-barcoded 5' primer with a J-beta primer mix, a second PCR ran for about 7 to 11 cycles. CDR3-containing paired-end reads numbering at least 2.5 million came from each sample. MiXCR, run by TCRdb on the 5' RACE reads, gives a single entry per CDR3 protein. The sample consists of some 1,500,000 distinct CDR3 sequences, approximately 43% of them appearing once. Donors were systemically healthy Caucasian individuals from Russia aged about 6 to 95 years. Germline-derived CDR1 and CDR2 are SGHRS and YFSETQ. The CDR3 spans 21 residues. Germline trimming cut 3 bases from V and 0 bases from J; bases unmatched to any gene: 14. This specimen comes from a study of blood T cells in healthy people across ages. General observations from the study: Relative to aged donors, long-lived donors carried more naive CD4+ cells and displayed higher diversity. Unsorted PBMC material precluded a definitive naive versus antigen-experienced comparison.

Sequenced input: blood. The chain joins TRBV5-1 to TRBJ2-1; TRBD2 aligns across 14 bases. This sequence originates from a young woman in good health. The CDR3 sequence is CASSSALGLAGVPSSYNEQFF. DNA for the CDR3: TGCGCCAGCAGCTCCGCACTGGGACTAGCGGGGGTCCCGAGCTCCTACAATGAGCAGTTCTTC. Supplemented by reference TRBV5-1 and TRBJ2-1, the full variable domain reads KAGVTQTPRYLIKTRGQQVTLSCSPISGHRSVSWYQQTPGQGLQFLFEYFSETQRNKGNFPGRFSGRQFSNSRSEMNVSTLELGDSALYLCASSSALGLAGVPSSYNEQFFGPGTRLTVL.